These 16 T cell receptor beta chains were sequenced from one sample in a study of blood T cell repertoires in COVID-19. The assay was immunoSEQ multiplex PCR, and TCRdb's table has in-frame clones only and misses some. The repertoire holds over 85,000 clones, with roughly 91% as singletons. Sequencing input: peripheral blood. These receptors were obtained from a woman in her forties or fifties with acute or convalescent COVID-19.

The V gene is TRBV18, the J gene TRBJ2-1; D may be TRBD2 (6 bases). V shed 3 bases and J shed 5 bases, with 14 bases lying between them. The CDR3 totals 15 residues. Germline V gene lookup returns CDR1 KGHSH and CDR2 LQKENI. The CDR3 nucleotides read TGTGCCAGCTCACCGGGGCTAGGAGGGGACAATGAGCAGTTCTTC. Amino acids: CASSPGLGGDNEQFF.

The chain links TRBV6-1 to TRBJ2-4; 8 bases are shared with TRBD1. J was trimmed by 8 bases and V by 0 bases; bases with no gene match: 6. Per the germline V gene, CDR1 is MNHNS and CDR2 is SASEGT. This CDR3 is built from 15 residues. CDR3 region: CASSEARQGPYIQYF. The DNA of the CDR3 is TGTGCCAGCAGTGAAGCGAGACAGGGGCCGTACATTCAGTACTTC.

This chain connects TRBV5-6 to TRBJ2-1; 9 bases fit TRBD2. This CDR3 has 16 amino acids. Germline CDR1 and CDR2: SGHDT and YYEEEE. The junction had 5 bases not matched to a gene; V was cut back by 4 bases and J by 0 bases. For the CDR3, the DNA is TGTGCCAGCAGCATACTAGCGGGCAACTCCTACAATGAGCAGTTCTTC. It is translated as CASSILAGNSYNEQFF. Drawing the rest from reference TRBV5-6 and TRBJ2-1, the complete variable domain is DAGVTQSPTHLIKTRGQQVTLRCSPKSGHDTVSWYQQALGQGPQFIFQYYEEEERQRGNFPDRFSGHQFPNYSSELNVNALLLGDSALYLCASSILAGNSYNEQFFGPGTRLTVL.

The chain couples TRBV5-1 to TRBJ2-7; 9 bases agree with TRBD2. CDR3 length equals 14 residues. CDR1 SGHRS and CDR2 YFSETQ come from the germline V gene. After removal of 3 bases from V and 2 bases from J, the junction contained 3 bases not matched to a gene. The CDR3 bases are TGCGCCAGCAGCTGGACTAGCGCTGCCTACGAGCAGTACTTC. This translates into CASSWTSAAYEQYF.

V gene TRBV5-5 combines with J gene TRBJ1-2; 9 nucleotides agree with TRBD1. Germline assignment: CDR1 SGHKS and CDR2 YYEKEE (reference sequence). The trim removed 6 bases at V and 6 bases at J, leaving 9 bases unmatched. This CDR3 contains 14 residues. In DNA form, the CDR3 reads TGTGCCAGCAACCCGGGACAGGGAATTAATGGCTACACCTTC. Protein: CASNPGQGINGYTF.

The chain is built from TRBV3-1 (or the pseudogene TRBV3-2) and TRBJ1-5; 9 positions match TRBD1. Unmatched junction bases numbered 5, after V lost 0 bases and J lost 5 bases. The CDR3 runs 16 residues. Germline values: CDR1 LGHDT, CDR2 YNNKEL (reference sequence). The CDR3 loop reads CASSQDSGTGHQPQHF. Written as DNA, the CDR3 is TGTGCCAGCAGCCAAGATTCGGGGACAGGGCATCAGCCCCAGCATTTT.

The chain employs TRBV7-2 and TRBJ1-5; 11 bases agree with TRBD1. Trimming cost V 4 bases and J 5 bases; bases outside gene matches: 4. The CDR3 runs to 15 residues. Germline loops: CDR1 SGHTA, CDR2 FQGNSA. The CDR3 DNA follows: TGTGCCAGCAGCTGGGGACAGGGGGGGGATCAGCCCCAGCATTTT. This translates into CASSWGQGGDQPQHF.

In its sample, this clone was seen once. The gene calls are TRBV5-1 and TRBJ2-1; 9 bases align to TRBD1. Germline loops: CDR1 SGHRS, CDR2 YFSETQ. With V trimmed by 1 base and J by 8 bases, 25 bases remained unmatched. The CDR3 has 21 residues. The CDR3 DNA follows: TGCGCCAGCAGCTTGAACCCTGGGACAGGGAAGTTGAGGGAGGGCCTCGATGAGCAGTTCTTC. It yields the protein CASSLNPGTGKLREGLDEQFF.

This clone has more than one count but fewer than ten. The genes are TRBV15 and TRBJ1-1; D might be TRBD1 (5 bases). Per the germline V gene, CDR1 is LNHNV and CDR2 is YYDKDF (reference sequence). V was pared by 6 bases and J by 7 bases, with 9 bases between. The CDR3 consists of 11 residues. In nucleotides, the CDR3 is TGTGCCACCAGGGCAGGGCTTGAAGCTTTCTTT. It specifies CATRAGLEAFF. The full variable domain, completed using reference TRBV15 and TRBJ1-1, is DAMVIQNPRYQVTQFGKPVTLSCSQTLNHNVMYWYQQKSSQAPKLLFHYYDKDFNNEADTPDNFQSRRPNTSFCFLDIRSPGLGDTAMYLCATRAGLEAFFGQGTRLTVV.

V is TRBV19 and J is TRBJ1-2, with a tentative D call TRBD1 (5 bases). The V end was cut by 4 bases, the J end by 7 bases, with 10 bases between. Germline V CDR1 and CDR2: LNHDA, SQIVND (reference sequence). The CDR3 length is 12 residues. CDR3 residues: CASSTDSPGYTF. DNA of the CDR3: TGTGCCAGTAGTACCGACAGTCCTGGCTACACCTTC.

CDR3 DNA sequence: TGTGCCAGCAGTCAAACGGGACAAATTAATAATTCACCCCTCCACTTT. It is translated as CASSQTGQINNSPLHF. The J gene is TRBJ1-6, the V gene TRBV27; maybe TRBD1 (6 bases). Per the germline V gene, CDR1 is MNHEY and CDR2 is SMNVEV (reference sequence). Trimming cost V 5 bases and J 5 bases, with 16 bases left between them. The CDR3 sequence is 16 residues long.

DNA for the CDR3: TGCACCAGCAGCCAAGTCCTAGCGGGAGGGCCGGGGACCGGGGAGCTGTTTTTT. Protein: CTSSQVLAGGPGTGELFF. V gene TRBV1 combines with J gene TRBJ2-2; TRBD2, the D gene given by the table, was not confirmed from the DNA. TRBV1 constitutes a pseudogene. The CDR3 has 18 residues.

V is TRBV7-2 and J is TRBJ2-5; D possibly corresponds to TRBD2 (5 bases). From germline, CDR1 is SGHTA and CDR2 FQGNSA. The V end was cut by 4 bases, the J end by 1 base, with 13 bases between. The length of the CDR3 is 15 residues. In DNA, the CDR3 is TGTGCCAGCAGCTACCTAGCCCACCCCCAAGAGACCCAGTACTTC. It encodes CASSYLAHPQETQYF.

The chain combines TRBV11-2 with TRBJ2-7; tentative D call: TRBD2 (5 bases). Trimming removed 1 base from V and 0 bases from J, with 7 bases in between. Germline values: CDR1 SGHAT, CDR2 FQNNGV. The CDR3 covers 14 residues. CDR3 sequence: CASSLATTSYEQYF. The CDR3 DNA reads as TGTGCCAGCAGCTTAGCGACTACCTCCTACGAGCAGTACTTC.

V gene TRBV20-1 combines with J gene TRBJ2-7; possible D gene TRBD1, 7 bases. V was trimmed by 3 bases and J by 4 bases, leaving 16 bases between them. The CDR3 runs to 14 residues. Germline assignment: CDR1 DFQATT and CDR2 SNEGSKA (reference sequence). DNA for the CDR3: TGCAGTGCTAGTTCCAGGGGGGTCATGTACGAGCAGTACTTC. Translated, it gives CSASSRGVMYEQYF.

V usage is TRBV7-9 and J usage is TRBJ2-7; 10 nucleotides agree with TRBD2. The CDR3 runs to 15 residues. Germline CDR1 SEHNR, CDR2 FQNEAQ (reference sequence). After removal of 3 bases from V and 5 bases from J, the junction contained 7 bases not matched to a gene. CDR3 nucleotides: TGTGCCAGCAGCTTGGGTAGCGGGAGGCACAACGAGCAGTACTTC. Protein sequence: CASSLGSGRHNEQYF.